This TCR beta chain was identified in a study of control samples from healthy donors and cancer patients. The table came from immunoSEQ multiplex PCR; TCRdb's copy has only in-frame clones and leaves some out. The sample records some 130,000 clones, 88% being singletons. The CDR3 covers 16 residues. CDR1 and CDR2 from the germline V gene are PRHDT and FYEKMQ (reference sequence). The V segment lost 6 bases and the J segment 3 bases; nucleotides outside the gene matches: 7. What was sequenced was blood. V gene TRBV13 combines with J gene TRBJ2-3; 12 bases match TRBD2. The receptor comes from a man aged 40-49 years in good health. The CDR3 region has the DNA TGTGCCAGCAGTCTAGGACTAGCGGGGATTACAGATACGCAGTATTTT. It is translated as CASSLGLAGITDTQYF.